A single sample is the source of the 18 T cell receptor beta chains below, sequenced in a study. TCRdb reprocessed the 5' RACE reads with MiXCR, giving one entry per CDR3 protein. Here the sample spans 62,000 or so distinct CDR3 sequences, around a fifth being singletons. Input material: memory CD4+ T cells sorted from a lymph node. Indicated subset: memory CD4+ T cells, CD4+CD45RO+CD25-. These receptors all come from a female donor with breast cancer.

This clonotype was detected only a few times. Sequence at one end of the junction differs from germline and may be a read error. The chain combines TRBV5-1 with TRBJ2-1; the D gene is possibly TRBD2 (5 bases). This CDR3 spans 16 amino acids. The V gene's germline CDR1 is SGHRS and CDR2 YFSETQ. The CDR3 nucleotides are TGCGCCAGCAGCTCCCGCCCCTCCGGGGTAGAAAATGAGCAGCTCTTC. Amino acid sequence: CASSSRPSGVENEQLF.

This clonotype was observed a few times. This chain uses TRBV7-6 with TRBJ2-7; D possibly matches TRBD1 or TRBD2 (5 bases each). Trimming pared 5 bases from V and 4 bases from J, leaving 15 bases between. This CDR3 has 14 residues. Germline V gene data show CDR1 as SGHVS and CDR2 as FNYEAQ. CDR3 DNA: TGTGCCAGCAGCAACTCCGGGACCGCGTACGAGCAGTACTTC. Translation gives CASSNSGTAYEQYF.

The V call is TRBV24-1, the J call TRBJ2-5; D is unresolved. The germline V gene encodes CDR1 KGHDR and CDR2 SFDVKD. Trimming pared 0 bases from V and 1 base from J, leaving 14 bases between. The length of the CDR3 is 17 residues. CDR3 in DNA: TGTGCCACCAGTGATTTGCCCGGAAAGGTTGCCCAAGAGACCCAGTACTTC. Its translation is CATSDLPGKVAQETQYF.

This chain joins TRBV7-2 and TRBJ2-3; D not resolved. V was clipped by 5 bases and J by 0 bases, with 12 bases between them. The V gene's germline CDR1 is SGHTA and CDR2 FQGNSA. The CDR3 has 15 amino acids. The CDR3 DNA is TGTGCCAGCAGCCCTACCTACCTTAGCACAGATACGCAGTATTTT. Protein sequence: CASSPTYLSTDTQYF.

Ten or more counts support this clonotype. This chain uses TRBV29-1 with TRBJ1-4; D is possibly TRBD1 (5 bases). The CDR3 sequence is 12 residues long. Germline assignment: CDR1 SQVTM and CDR2 ANQGSEA. The V and J ends lost 7 bases and 7 bases respectively, with 13 bases between them. The CDR3 nucleotides read TGCAGCGCTCGGGACTCCGTTGAAAAACTGTTTTTT. It is translated as CSARDSVEKLFF.

The sample holds one count of this clonotype. CDR3 in amino acids: CSAKPGDHGYTF. CDR3 nucleotide sequence: TGCAGTGCAAAACCAGGGGACCATGGCTACACCTTC. J is TRBJ1-2 and V is TRBV20-1, with D possibly TRBD1 on 6 matching bases. Trimming removed 6 bases from V and 6 bases from J, with 14 bases in between. The CDR3 sequence is 12 residues long. CDR1 and CDR2 from the germline V gene are DFQATT and SNEGSKA (reference sequence).

The chain recombines TRBV20-1 with TRBJ2-7; 7 bases align to TRBD2. The CDR3 extends over 14 amino acids. The junction had 8 bases not matched to a gene; V was cut back by 2 bases and J by 4 bases. Germline V lookup: CDR1 DFQATT, CDR2 SNEGSKA (reference sequence). CDR3 amino acids: CSARTKRDLYEQYF. The CDR3 nucleotides are TGCAGTGCTAGAACAAAGCGGGACCTTTACGAGCAGTACTTC.

This clonotype was counted only a few times. The chain couples TRBV6-5 to TRBJ2-5; 7 nucleotides line up with TRBD1. The CDR3 has 14 amino acids. Germline values: CDR1 MNHEY, CDR2 SVGAGI. The V gene end was trimmed by 0 bases and the J gene end by 7 bases; junction bases not matched to a gene: 5. The chain's CDR3 is CASSYSGGQGTQYF. Written as DNA, the CDR3 is TGTGCCAGCAGTTACTCAGGGGGCCAGGGGACCCAGTACTTC.

At least ten counts were recorded for this clonotype. This chain connects TRBV20-1 to TRBJ1-5; D possibly corresponds to TRBD1 (6 bases). CDR3 size: 13 residues. Germline V gives CDR1 DFQATT, CDR2 SNEGSKA (reference sequence). V was clipped by 3 bases and J by 2 bases, with 8 bases between them. Here the CDR3 reads CSASAGGNQPQHF. Here the CDR3 DNA reads TGCAGTGCTAGTGCAGGGGGCAATCAGCCCCAGCATTTT.

The chain combines TRBV20-1 with TRBJ2-7, with 7 bases that match TRBD2. The V gene end was trimmed by 3 bases and the J gene end by 5 bases; junction bases not matched to a gene: 7. The CDR3 has 13 residues. Germline V lookup: CDR1 DFQATT, CDR2 SNEGSKA (reference sequence). The CDR3 sequence is CSASSGGGHEQYF. The DNA of the CDR3 is TGCAGTGCTAGTTCGGGGGGAGGCCACGAGCAGTACTTC.

This clonotype showed up many times. This chain joins TRBV7-3 and TRBJ2-5; perhaps TRBD1 as D (6 bases). V dropped 2 bases and J dropped 2 bases, with 12 bases sitting between them. The germline V gene has CDR1 SGHTA and CDR2 FQGTGA. This CDR3 spans 15 amino acids. CDR3 region: CASSLGQGGQETQYF. CDR3 DNA: TGTGCCAGCAGCTTAGGACAAGGGGGACAAGAGACCCAGTACTTC.

This clonotype was detected a few times. The chain employs TRBV6-2 or TRBV6-3 and TRBJ1-2; D uncertain. Germline values: CDR1 MNHEY, CDR2 SVGEGT. Trimming removed 8 bases from V and 12 bases from J, with 19 bases in between. The CDR3 spans 12 residues. The CDR3 reads CASARANSGNTF. The CDR3 DNA reads TGTGCCAGCGCCCGGGCCAACTCTGGAAACACCTTC.

Ten or more counts support this clonotype. The genes are TRBV5-5 and TRBJ2-7; 7 bases fit TRBD1. Trimming removed 4 bases from V and 2 bases from J; junction bases left unmatched: 9. This CDR3 has 15 residues. The germline V gene encodes CDR1 SGHKS and CDR2 YYEKEE (reference sequence). The chain's CDR3 is CASSLTGFGTYEQYF. Written as DNA, the CDR3 is TGTGCCAGCAGCCTGACAGGGTTTGGGACCTACGAGCAGTACTTC.

V is TRBV5-1 and J is TRBJ1-4, with 7 bases fitting TRBD1. CDR1 and CDR2 from the germline V gene are SGHRS and YFSETQ. The V gene end was trimmed by 4 bases and the J gene end by 0 bases; junction bases not matched to a gene: 9. CDR3 size: 17 residues. This CDR3 reads CASSPSTGFSTNEKLFF. For the CDR3, the DNA is TGCGCCAGCAGCCCGTCGACAGGGTTCTCAACTAATGAAAAACTGTTTTTT.

This CDR3 reads CASSSGRHGYTF. CDR3 in DNA: TGTGCCAGCAGTTCCGGACGGCATGGCTACACCTTC. The V gene is TRBV28, the J gene TRBJ1-2; D remains unclear. CDR1 and CDR2 (germline): MDHEN, SYDVKM. The CDR3 runs 12 residues. The V end lost 4 bases, the J end lost 6 bases, and 9 bases lay between the germline ends.

Worth noting for this clonotype: Since the CDR3 does not end with the conserved phenylalanine or tryptophan, this likely comes from a read error. The chain is built from TRBV4-3 and TRBJ2-3; 13 nucleotides line up with TRBD2. V dropped 4 bases and J dropped 4; count of bases not matched to a gene: 5. Germline CDR1 LGHNA, CDR2 YSLEER. The CDR3 covers 16 residues. The CDR3 region is CASSRGTSGAADTQYL. CDR3 coding DNA: TGCGCCAGCAGCCGAGGGACTAGCGGGGCGGCAGATACGCAGTATCTT.

The rearrangement links TRBV27 to TRBJ2-2; no definite D call. CDR3 length equals 15 residues. Between the trimmed V and J ends, which lost 5 bases and 2 bases, there was a span of 12 bases. Germline V gene sequence: CDR1 MNHEY, CDR2 SMNVEV (reference sequence). CDR3 in DNA: TGTGCCAGCAGTCGCGACCCACTAAACACCGGGGAGCTGTTTTTT. It encodes CASSRDPLNTGELFF.

V gene TRBV29-1 combines with J gene TRBJ2-3; unclear D gene. The CDR3 extends over 16 amino acids. CDR1 is SQVTM, CDR2 ANQGSEA, per germline. The ends were cut back, 6 bases at V and 0 bases at J, with 19 bases in the middle. CDR3 sequence: CSVQTNARRSTDTQYF. CDR3 nucleotide sequence: TGCAGCGTCCAAACGAACGCCCGACGTAGCACAGATACGCAGTATTTT.